This TCR beta chain is from a study of Graves' ophthalmopathy and Graves' hyperthyroidism. Study summary: Blood was drawn at initial diagnosis, before any treatment.

Overall study findings and caveats: A 13-signature model separated ophthalmopathy from stable hyperthyroidism, 87.88% sensitivity, about 81% specificity.

About this clonotype itself: The antigen is not known. A read error may explain this, as a much larger clone is one base away.

RNA transcripts were the template, and TCR beta CDR3 regions were amplified from them. First-round RT-PCR relied on HTBI primers, and a second-round multiplex PCR came next. TCRdb re-derived calls from the multiplex PCR reads in MiXCR, one entry per CDR3 protein. The sample contains hundreds of thousands of distinct CDR3 sequences, about an eighth of which appear only once. The trim removed 6 bases at V and 4 bases at J, leaving 2 bases unmatched. CDR1 and CDR2 (germline): MDHEN, SYDVKM. This CDR3 contains 12 residues. If patients had other autoimmune diseases, uncontrolled infections, pregnancy or lactation, they were excluded.

The receptor's source is a woman aged 30 to 39 with Graves' ophthalmopathy. The gene calls are TRBV28 and TRBJ1-2; 7 positions match TRBD1. Sequenced: blood. CDR3 in amino acids: CASRTGFYGYTF. CDR3 in DNA: TGTGCCAGCAGGACAGGGTTCTATGGCTACACCTTC.